The 18 T cell receptor beta chains reported below all come from one sample, sequenced in a study of high-grade serous ovarian cancer treatment subgroups. TCRdb's copy holds only in-frame clones and misses some; the assay was immunoSEQ multiplex PCR. The profile covers 3,900 or so clones, with over 65% appearing a single time and roughly 9% taken by the ten largest. Tumor tissue was taken before any definitive surgery or chemotherapy was given. Sequenced material: tumor tissue. The receptors derive from a human donor with high-grade serous ovarian cancer.

This clone was recorded once. The J gene is TRBJ2-5, the V gene TRBV2; the D gene could be TRBD1 or TRBD2 (5 bases each). The germline V and J ends were trimmed by 4 bases and 4 bases, with 19 bases remaining between them. CDR1 is SNHLY, CDR2 FYNNEI, per germline. The CDR3 is 16 amino acids. CDR3 sequence (DNA): TGTGCCAGCAGTGTCTTCGGGACCGGGTCCCGAGAGACCCAGTACTTC. Encoded protein: CASSVFGTGSRETQYF. The full variable domain, completed using reference TRBV2 and TRBJ2-5, is EPEVTQTPSHQVTQMGQEVILRCVPISNHLYFYWYRQILGQKVEFLVSFYNNEISEKSEIFDDQFSVERPDGSNFTLKIRSTKLEDSAMYFCASSVFGTGSRETQYFGPGTRLLVL.

The chain employs TRBV27 and TRBJ2-2; D possibly matches TRBD1 or TRBD2 (6 bases each). The CDR3 consists of 16 residues. Trimming pared 0 bases from V and 7 bases from J, leaving 15 bases between. The germline gives CDR1 MNHEY, CDR2 SMNVEV (reference sequence). In DNA, the CDR3 is TGTGCCAGCAGTTTATCAGGGGGGTGGGTGGACGGGGAGCTGTTTTTT. It yields the protein CASSLSGGWVDGELFF.

The rearrangement joins TRBV4-3 to TRBJ2-3; D is uncertain. V lost 0 bases and J 4 bases, leaving 5 bases between the germline ends. Germline assignment: CDR1 LGHNA and CDR2 YSLEER. The CDR3 has 13 amino acids. The CDR3, as DNA: TGCGCCAGCAGCCAAGAGCTAGCAGATACGCAGTATTTT. Translating it yields CASSQELADTQYF.

The chain combines TRBV7-2 with TRBJ2-2; D is uncertain. The CDR3 sequence is 15 residues long. Trimming took off 5 bases at V and 4 bases at J, with 14 bases between the two ends. Germline assignment: CDR1 SGHTA and CDR2 FQGNSA. The CDR3 loop reads CASSLWTEFTGELFF. The CDR3 bases are TGTGCCAGCAGCCTCTGGACCGAATTCACCGGGGAGCTGTTTTTT.

CDR3 in DNA: TGTGCCAGCAGCCGGGACAGACTAAGGGAGACCCAGTACTTC. Translating gives CASSRDRLRETQYF. The chain recombines TRBV6-6 with TRBJ2-5, with TRBD1 matching over 7 bases. Unmatched junction bases numbered 9, after V lost 6 bases and J lost 5 bases. Looked up from germline, CDR1 is MNHNY and CDR2 is SVGAGI (reference sequence). The CDR3 contains 14 residues.

This chain links TRBV2 with TRBJ2-7, with 9 bases lining up with TRBD1. The germline V gene has CDR1 SNHLY and CDR2 FYNNEI. The CDR3 has 15 residues. V gave up 7 bases and J gave up 3 bases; unmatched junction bases: 10. The CDR3 coding sequence is TGTGCCAGCACCCGGACAGGGGACAAAGGCTACGAGCAGTACTTC. This encodes CASTRTGDKGYEQYF. The whole variable domain, remainder taken from reference TRBV2 and TRBJ2-7, is EPEVTQTPSHQVTQMGQEVILRCVPISNHLYFYWYRQILGQKVEFLVSFYNNEISEKSEIFDDQFSVERPDGSNFTLKIRSTKLEDSAMYFCASTRTGDKGYEQYFGPGTRLTVT.

This clone appeared once. The V and J genes are TRBV6-1 and TRBJ2-2; TRBD1 might be the D (5 bases). The V gene's germline CDR1 is MNHNS and CDR2 SASEGT. Between the trimmed V and J ends, which lost 3 bases and 2 bases, there was a span of 22 bases. The CDR3 consists of 19 residues. The CDR3 nucleotides read TGTGCCAGCAGTGATATTGGGGCAGGGTGGGGCCTTAACACCGGGGAGCTGTTTTTT. It codes for CASSDIGAGWGLNTGELFF.

This chain connects TRBV5-1 to TRBJ2-3; 9 positions agree with TRBD2. V was pared by 3 bases and J by 8 bases, with 7 bases of the junction left unmatched. The CDR3 is 14 amino acids. Germline V gene data show CDR1 as SGHRS and CDR2 as YFSETQ. CDR3 protein: CASSSIGTSSTQYF. The CDR3 DNA follows: TGCGCCAGCAGCTCAATCGGGACTAGCAGTACGCAGTATTTT.

V is TRBV18 and J is TRBJ1-1; D might be TRBD1 (6 bases). Germline lookup yields CDR1 KGHSH and CDR2 LQKENI. V was cut by 6 bases and J by 4 bases, with 21 bases left in between. This CDR3 is 16 amino acids long. CDR3 region: CASSSREGGRSTEAFF. The CDR3 DNA reads as TGTGCCAGCTCCTCAAGGGAGGGGGGGCGCTCCACTGAAGCTTTCTTT. Complete variable domain (other parts from reference TRBV18 and TRBJ1-1): NAGVMQNPRHLVRRRGQEARLRCSPMKGHSHVYWYRQLPEEGLKFMVYLQKENIIDESGMPKERFSAEFPKEGPSILRIQQVVRGDSAAYFCASSSREGGRSTEAFFGQGTRLTVV.

The chain is built from TRBV6-1 and TRBJ1-2; 10 nucleotides agree with TRBD1. CDR1 MNHNS and CDR2 SASEGT come from the germline V gene. V gave up 1 base and J gave up 7 bases; unmatched junction bases: 3. The CDR3 runs 14 residues. The CDR3 coding sequence is TGTGCCAGCAGTGAAGGAGGGACAGGGGTTGGCTACACCTTC. Its translation is CASSEGGTGVGYTF.

This chain joins TRBV2 and TRBJ2-1; D call uncertain. Germline V gene sequence: CDR1 SNHLY, CDR2 FYNNEI. Deletions cut 4 bases from V and 8 bases from J, with 9 bases between. CDR3 size: 12 residues. The CDR3, as DNA: TGTGCCAGCAGTGGCTTCAGCTATGAGCAGTTCTTC. It codes for CASSGFSYEQFF.

In nucleotides, the CDR3 is TGTGCCAGCAGCGTAGAGGACAGGGGTTATGGCTACACCTTC. Translated, it gives CASSVEDRGYGYTF. The chain joins TRBV9 to TRBJ1-2, with 9 nucleotides matching TRBD1. This CDR3 is built from 14 residues. V dropped 0 bases and J dropped 5; count of bases not matched to a gene: 2. The germline V gene has CDR1 SGDLS and CDR2 YYNGEE.

This sequence joins TRBV7-3 and TRBJ2-3; 10 positions agree with TRBD2. V trimming: 5 bases; J trimming: 6 bases; junction bases outside the gene matches: 5. There are 14 residues in the CDR3. Germline lookup yields CDR1 SGHTA and CDR2 FQGTGA. The CDR3 DNA sequence: TGTGCCAGCAGCGATAGCGGGGGGCAGGATACGCAGTATTTT. Encoded protein: CASSDSGGQDTQYF.

This clone was observed a few times. This chain joins TRBV14 and TRBJ1-2; D possibly corresponds to TRBD1 (5 bases). Deletions cut 1 base from V and 4 bases from J, with 10 bases between. The CDR3 sequence is 14 residues long. CDR1 SGHDN and CDR2 FVKESK come from the germline V gene. CDR3 DNA: TGTGCCAGCAGCCAAGTGGGACTGACCTATGGCTACACCTTC. Its protein is CASSQVGLTYGYTF.

V and J are TRBV6-6 and TRBJ2-2; the D gene is possibly TRBD2 (5 bases). CDR3 length equals 16 residues. Germline V gene sequence: CDR1 MNHNY, CDR2 SVGAGI (reference sequence). V was clipped by 6 bases and J by 5 bases, with 19 bases between them. The DNA for the CDR3 is TGTGCCAGCAGGGGGAAGACGGGCCCGGGGACCGGGGAGCTGTTTTTT. Amino acid sequence: CASRGKTGPGTGELFF.

The CDR3 is CATGGGELFF. CDR3 bases: TGTGCCACCGGCGGGGGGGAGCTGTTTTTT. The V gene is TRBV6-6, the J gene TRBJ2-2, with a tentative D call TRBD2 (5 bases). Trimming shortened V by 10 bases and J by 8 bases, and 8 bases separated the two germline ends. The germline V gene encodes CDR1 MNHNY and CDR2 SVGAGI (reference sequence). This CDR3 is 10 amino acids long.

V usage is TRBV7-6 and J usage is TRBJ2-7; 8 bases map to TRBD1. This CDR3 spans 15 amino acids. The V segment lost 0 bases and the J segment 7 bases; nucleotides outside the gene matches: 8. Germline-derived CDR1 and CDR2 are SGHVS and FNYEAQ. The CDR3 region has the DNA TGTGCCAGCAGCTTAGCATCGACAGGGGTAGAGGAGCAGTACTTC. Translation: CASSLASTGVEEQYF.

The table lists this clone with a few counts. V gene TRBV29-1 combines with J gene TRBJ1-1, with D maybe TRBD1 (5 bases). In germline, CDR1 is SQVTM, CDR2 ANQGSEA. The CDR3 covers 13 residues. Trimming cost V 3 bases and J 0 bases, with 8 bases left between them. The CDR3 DNA follows: TGCAGCGTTGATCGGGGCCTGAACACTGAAGCTTTCTTT. Translating gives CSVDRGLNTEAFF.